What follows is one T cell receptor (beta chain) and its context. Its antigen is unknown. The CDR3 has 12 amino acids. V was shortened by 4 bases and J by 1 base, with 4 bases between the two germline ends. Germline V gene data show CDR1 as MGHDK and CDR2 as SYGVNS. This sample was taken from a study of post-analysis software for immune sequencing data. Study summary: Relapsing-remitting, secondary progressive and progressive-relapsing multiple sclerosis were all included among the disease courses.

cDNA libraries of TCR beta carried unique molecular identifiers. TCRdb itself ran the PCR reads through MiXCR, one entry per CDR3 protein. The sample includes hundreds of thousands of distinct CDR3 sequences, roughly 27% seen only once; the top ten take around 0.56%. Overall study results and limits: F measure clustering grouped samples strongly by preparation batch. About five TRBV segments, including TRBV5-6, TRBV5-1 and TRBV20-1, were more frequent in patients than controls. Compared with controls, patients showed significantly lower normalized Chao1 diversity.

The V gene is TRBV25-1, the J gene TRBJ1-1, with no clear D. Material: blood. This TCR was sampled from a girl aged 10 to 17 with multiple sclerosis. This CDR3 is CASSGTNTEAFF. CDR3 DNA sequence: TGTGCCAGCAGTGGGACGAACACTGAAGCTTTCTTT.